Here is one T cell receptor (beta chain) with its context. Its cognate antigen is unknown. Using its own MiXCR run on the 5' RACE reads, TCRdb lists one record per CDR3 protein. This repertoire shows over 600,000 distinct CDR3 sequences, roughly 20% found once; its top ten account for over 4%. Each donor was a healthy Caucasian. The CDR3 is made up of 17 amino acids. V was pared by 5 bases and J by 5 bases, with 24 bases between. CDR1 is DFQATT and CDR2 is SNEGSKA in the germline V gene (reference sequence). The source of the sample is a study of identical twins. Study results and limitations: Memory repertoires showed no such pattern, whereas abundant cord blood beta clonotypes carried fewer insertions.

Another study also made use of these data, one on T cells expressing NK-cell markers.

The specimen sequenced was PBMCs. The J gene is TRBJ1-4, the V gene TRBV20-1; a possible D gene is TRBD1 (5 bases). The origin of this receptor is a woman in her late teens or twenties in good health. The CDR3: CSARAWTTKTRNEKLFF. The CDR3 DNA reads TGCAGTGCTCGGGCTTGGACAACGAAGACACGAAATGAAAAACTGTTTTTT.